One and the same sample provided the 3 T cell receptor beta chains below, sequenced in a study of T cells in Graves' hyperthyroidism and ophthalmopathy. TCR beta CDR3 regions were amplified from RNA. The HTBI primer set drove a first-round RT-PCR of the TCR CDR3. A single record per CDR3 protein comes from TCRdb applying MiXCR to the multiplex PCR reads. The data hold roughly 300,000 distinct CDR3 sequences, with around 23% observed a single time. The sequenced material came from blood. The receptors were gathered from a woman between 45 and 65 years old with Graves' hyperthyroidism.

V is TRBV9 and J is TRBJ1-4; 9 bases align to TRBD1. V dropped 4 bases and J dropped 8; count of bases not matched to a gene: 6. The length of the CDR3 is 14 residues. Germline CDR1 and CDR2: SGDLS and YYNGEE. This CDR3 reads CASSQGQGVEKLFF. The CDR3 nucleotides read TGTGCCAGCAGCCAGGGACAGGGCGTCGAAAAACTGTTTTTT.

This clonotype was recorded at least ten times. The chain combines TRBV30 with TRBJ1-1; D is unresolved. The CDR3 length is 14 residues. From germline, CDR1 is GTSNPN and CDR2 SVGIG (reference sequence). V was trimmed by 4 bases and J by 3 bases, leaving 15 bases between them. The CDR3 reads CAWIYTERYTEAFF. The CDR3 DNA reads TGTGCCTGGATCTACACAGAGCGGTACACTGAAGCTTTCTTT.

This clonotype came up many times. This chain links TRBV3-1 with TRBJ2-5; perhaps TRBD2 as D (6 bases). The CDR3 is 15 amino acids. V was shortened by 0 bases and J by 4 bases, with 12 bases between the two germline ends. Germline V lookup: CDR1 LGHDT, CDR2 YNNKEL (reference sequence). The CDR3 sequence: CASSQDQGGRETQYF. CDR3 DNA sequence: TGTGCCAGCAGCCAAGATCAGGGAGGTAGAGAGACCCAGTACTTC.